Listed here are 23 T cell receptor beta chains from one sample, sequenced in a study of blood T cells in healthy people across ages. Then a second PCR, running about 7 to 11 cycles, was carried out with a sample-barcoded 5' primer and a J-beta primer mix. TCRdb re-derived calls from the 5' RACE reads in MiXCR, one entry per CDR3 protein. The data contain more than 800,000 distinct CDR3 sequences, around 26% of them seen just once; the ten biggest clones take up about 18%. Sequenced sample: blood. Receptors were obtained from a woman aged 80 or over in good health.

V gene TRBV5-5 combines with J gene TRBJ2-1; 7 bases line up with TRBD2. The V gene end was trimmed by 4 bases and the J gene end by 9 bases; junction bases not matched to a gene: 16. This CDR3 has 16 residues. The germline gives CDR1 SGHKS, CDR2 YYEKEE (reference sequence). The CDR3, as DNA: TGTGCCAGCAGCGTCGCGACCGGGACTACTACTGGTGAGCAGTTCTTC. It is translated as CASSVATGTTTGEQFF.

Turning to this clonotype: An end of the junction does not agree with germline; a read error may underlie this. The rearrangement joins TRBV6-5 to TRBJ2-7, with a weak D call TRBD2 (5 bases). The last part of the DNA fits TRBJ2-5 better; the J call may be wrong. In germline, CDR1 is MNHEY, CDR2 SVGAGI. This CDR3 comprises 14 residues. For the CDR3, the DNA is TGTGCCAGCAGTTGGGCCGGACTCCAAGGGACCCAGTACTTC. It translates to CASSWAGLQGTQYF.

This clonotype came up many times. V usage is TRBV21-1 and J usage is TRBJ2-7; the D call TRBD1 from the table was never checked on the DNA. TRBV21-1 is tagged as a pseudogene. CDR3 size: 13 residues. The CDR3 nucleotides read TGTGCCAGCGGCCCCGGGACAGGAATAGAGCAGTACTTC. This sequence encodes CASGPGTGIEQYF.

This clonotype was observed many times. This chain uses TRBV11-2 with TRBJ2-5; D is ambiguous. Trimming took 5 bases from V and 1 from J, leaving 11 bases between them. CDR1 is SGHAT, CDR2 FQNNGV, per germline. The CDR3 sequence is 14 residues long. DNA for the CDR3: TGTGCCAGCAGCGTGACCAGCACCCAAGAGACCCAGTACTTC. Amino acid sequence: CASSVTSTQETQYF.

The CDR3 is CASSLAGTGVGEQFF. As DNA, the CDR3 is TGTGCCAGCAGCTTAGCTGGGACAGGGGTTGGTGAGCAGTTCTTC. The chain uses TRBV7-2 and TRBJ2-1, with TRBD1 identical over 10 bases. The germline CDR1 and CDR2 sequences are SGHTA and FQGNSA. J lost 9 bases, V lost 0 bases, and 5 bases had no gene match. The CDR3 runs to 15 residues.

The rearrangement uses TRBV7-9 and TRBJ1-2; D perhaps matches TRBD1 (6 bases). Germline lookup yields CDR1 SEHNR and CDR2 FQNEAQ (reference sequence). The CDR3 has 17 amino acids. V dropped 4 bases and J dropped 5 bases, with 23 bases sitting between them. The CDR3 DNA is TGTGCCAGCAGCTCCCAAAACGCCGGCAGGGGCAGTTATGGCTACACCTTC. Protein product: CASSSQNAGRGSYGYTF.

The chain uses TRBV7-9 and TRBJ2-5, with 11 bases that match TRBD2. The CDR3 extends over 16 amino acids. CDR1 is SEHNR, CDR2 FQNEAQ, per germline (reference sequence). Losses at the gene ends were 1 base for V and 1 base for J; bases not matched to a gene: 2. The CDR3 here is CASSLVGTSGQETQYF. The CDR3 DNA follows: TGTGCCAGCAGCTTAGTGGGGACTAGCGGCCAAGAGACCCAGTACTTC.

The rearrangement uses TRBV28 and TRBJ1-2; possible D gene TRBD1, 6 bases. Per germline, CDR1 MDHEN and CDR2 SYDVKM. The CDR3 is 15 residues long. The V end lost 6 bases, the J end lost 8 bases, and 22 bases lay between the germline ends. CDR3 sequence reads: CASRPDRLQDDGYTF. The CDR3 coding sequence is TGTGCCAGCAGACCCGACAGGCTCCAGGATGACGGCTACACCTTC.

This clonotype was counted ten times or more. The rearrangement joins TRBV24-1 to TRBJ1-2; 9 bases map to TRBD1. This CDR3 region has 14 residues. With V trimmed by 3 bases and J by 4 bases, 2 bases remained unmatched. CDR1 and CDR2 (germline): KGHDR, SFDVKD. The CDR3 is CATSDTGGGYGYTF. CDR3 sequence (DNA): TGTGCCACCAGTGATACAGGGGGCGGCTATGGCTACACCTTC.

This clonotype was observed at least ten times. J is TRBJ1-2 and V is TRBV6-5, with 7 bases aligning to TRBD1. CDR1 MNHEY and CDR2 SVGAGI come from the germline V gene. The CDR3 consists of 17 residues. After removal of 2 bases from V and 4 bases from J, the junction contained 13 bases not matched to a gene. DNA of the CDR3: TGTGCCAGCAGTTACACGCTCGGACGACAGGGAGGCTATGGCTACACCTTC. The encoded protein is CASSYTLGRQGGYGYTF.

Worth noting for this clonotype: A much larger clone lies a single base off, so this may be a read error. The CDR3 reads CASRVAGGYLNEQYF. The DNA of the CDR3 is TGTGCCAGCAGGGTAGCGGGGGGCTATCTGAATGAGCAGTACTTC. The V call is TRBV12-3 or TRBV12-4, the J call TRBJ2-5; 10 bases agree with TRBD2. The CDR3 extends over 15 amino acids. V gave up 6 bases and J gave up 11 bases; unmatched junction bases: 15.

This clonotype was observed many times. The chain couples TRBV7-2 to TRBJ1-2; a possible D gene is TRBD1 (5 bases). The CDR3 is 14 residues long. Trimming left V 1 base short and J 6 bases short, with 12 bases between. Per the germline V gene, CDR1 is SGHTA and CDR2 is FQGNSA. CDR3 in amino acids: CASSLGIGGHGYTF. The CDR3 bases are TGTGCCAGCAGCTTAGGAATTGGGGGTCATGGCTACACCTTC.

V and J are TRBV5-1 and TRBJ2-1; no definite D call. There are 16 residues in the CDR3. With 4 bases removed from V and 8 bases from J, the gap between germline ends came to 22 bases. Per the germline V gene, CDR1 is SGHRS and CDR2 is YFSETQ. CDR3 sequence (DNA): TGCGCCAGCAGCCGCCCCGTCGGCCTAAGTGGGCATGAGCAGTTCTTC. Translation: CASSRPVGLSGHEQFF.

This clonotype was observed a few times. CDR3 in amino acids: CASRLGGLNTEAFF. In DNA form, the CDR3 reads TGTGCCAGCAGATTGGGGGGCCTGAACACTGAAGCTTTCTTT. The chain links TRBV6-5 to TRBJ1-1; D may be TRBD1 (6 bases). This CDR3 region has 14 residues. Trimming took off 6 bases at V and 0 bases at J, with 11 bases between the two ends. Germline values: CDR1 MNHEY, CDR2 SVGAGI.

V gene TRBV6-5 combines with J gene TRBJ2-2; 8 nucleotides align to TRBD2. CDR1 MNHEY and CDR2 SVGAGI come from the germline V gene. This CDR3 has 14 amino acids. The V segment lost 5 bases and the J segment 6 bases; nucleotides outside the gene matches: 5. The CDR3 here is CASSAGLGAGELFF. As DNA, the CDR3 is TGTGCCAGCAGTGCGGGACTAGGGGCCGGGGAGCTGTTTTTT.

The table lists this clonotype with a few counts. The genes are TRBV4-3 and TRBJ1-2, with a possible D match to TRBD1 (6 bases). Per the germline V gene, CDR1 is LGHNA and CDR2 is YSLEER. With 0 bases removed from V and 1 base from J, the gap between germline ends came to 12 bases. The CDR3 consists of 16 residues. DNA of the CDR3: TGCGCCAGCAGCCAAGATTATGGGACACATAACTATGGCTACACCTTC. Its translation is CASSQDYGTHNYGYTF.

This CDR3 is CASSLGSSREKLFF. The CDR3, as DNA: TGCGCCAGCAGCTTGGGCAGTTCTAGGGAAAAACTGTTTTTT. The V call is TRBV5-1, the J call TRBJ1-4, with D uncertain. V lost 0 bases and J lost 8, with 11 bases in between. The CDR3 sequence is 14 residues long. The germline gives CDR1 SGHRS, CDR2 YFSETQ.

This clonotype was seen many times. The V call is TRBV6-5, the J call TRBJ2-4; TRBD1 aligns across 9 bases. The CDR3 sequence is 15 residues long. J gave up 3 bases and V 4 bases, and 4 bases lay outside the gene matches. Germline loops: CDR1 MNHEY, CDR2 SVGAGI. The CDR3 sequence: CASSWGQGLKNIQYF. The CDR3 DNA reads TGTGCCAGCAGTTGGGGACAGGGTCTCAAAAACATTCAGTACTTC.

The table lists this clonotype with many counts. This CDR3 reads CSVRETGNGYTF. The CDR3 region has the DNA TGCAGCGTTAGGGAGACAGGGAATGGCTACACCTTC. The chain carries TRBV29-1 and TRBJ1-2; TRBD1 matches 7 bases. This CDR3 is built from 12 residues. Germline lookup yields CDR1 SQVTM and CDR2 ANQGSEA. J lost 6 bases, V lost 5 bases, and 6 bases had no gene match. Full variable domain (remainder filled in from reference TRBV29-1 and TRBJ1-2): SAVISQKPSRDICQRGTSLTIQCQVDSQVTMMFWYRQQPGQSLTLIATANQGSEATYESGFVIDKFPISRPNLTFSTLTVSNMSPEDSSIYLCSVRETGNGYTFGSGTRLTVV.

This rearrangement joins TRBV12-3 or TRBV12-4 to TRBJ1-2; unclear D gene. This CDR3 comprises 13 residues. Trimming took off 6 bases at V and 7 bases at J, with 15 bases between the two ends. The CDR3 sequence: CASSPIRWRGYTF. The CDR3 DNA reads TGTGCCAGCAGCCCCATCCGGTGGCGTGGCTACACCTTC.

The CDR3, as DNA: TGTGCCAGCAGCTTAGCTGGAAACACCATATATTTT. It is translated as CASSLAGNTIYF. The chain couples TRBV7-2 to TRBJ1-3; D ambiguous. This CDR3 region has 12 residues. Trimming stripped 0 bases from V and 3 bases from J, with 0 bases between. The germline CDR1 and CDR2 sequences are SGHTA and FQGNSA.

This clonotype has ten or more counts. The genes are TRBV6-5 and TRBJ2-3; D is possibly TRBD2 (7 bases). This CDR3 is built from 15 residues. With 6 bases removed from V and 1 base from J, the gap between germline ends came to 14 bases. CDR1 is MNHEY and CDR2 is SVGAGI in the germline V gene. The CDR3 DNA is TGTGCCAGCAGATCGGGGGGCTCGGGCACAGATACGCAGTATTTT. Protein: CASRSGGSGTDTQYF.

In this sample, this clonotype turned up a few times. Being one base from a much bigger clone, this may be a read error. This chain links TRBV4-1 with TRBJ2-1; TRBD2 is a possible D gene (6 bases). The CDR3 loop spans 14 amino acids. CDR1 MGHRA and CDR2 YSYEKL come from the germline V gene. V lost 0 bases, J lost 13 bases, and 16 bases lay in between. CDR3 residues: CASSQDPFCGTQFF. Written as DNA, the CDR3 is TGCGCCAGCAGCCAAGACCCCTTTTGCGGGACCCAGTTCTTC.